What follows are 22 T cell receptor beta chains derived from one specimen sequenced in a study of shared T cell receptors in the human thymus. Profiled with immunoSEQ multiplex PCR; TCRdb holds only in-frame clones, not every one. Seen here are 500,000 to 850,000 clones, 80% to 90% observed once, and the top ten hold under 0.01%. These sequences were also reported in another study, on human thymus T cells.

Sample: thymocytes. These receptors were collected from a boy under two years old with a congenital heart defect.

J is TRBJ1-1 and V is TRBV5-5; no clear D. The V gene's germline CDR1 is SGHKS and CDR2 YYEKEE (reference sequence). The ends were cut back, 4 bases at V and 1 base at J, with 8 bases in the middle. The CDR3 covers 13 residues. CDR3 amino acids: CASSHLRNTEAFF. For the CDR3, the DNA is TGTGCCAGCAGCCACCTACGGAACACTGAAGCTTTCTTT.

The rearrangement joins TRBV5-6 to TRBJ1-2; 8 bases align to TRBD1. Germline V lookup: CDR1 SGHDT, CDR2 YYEEEE. The CDR3 has 14 residues. Trimming removed 3 bases from V and 2 bases from J; junction bases left unmatched: 3. The CDR3 DNA sequence: TGTGCCAGCAGCTCACAGGGGGAAAACTATGGCTACACCTTC. It translates to CASSSQGENYGYTF. The whole variable domain, filled in from reference TRBV5-6 and TRBJ1-2, reads DAGVTQSPTHLIKTRGQQVTLRCSPKSGHDTVSWYQQALGQGPQFIFQYYEEEERQRGNFPDRFSGHQFPNYSSELNVNALLLGDSALYLCASSSQGENYGYTFGSGTRLTVV.

The chain couples TRBV28 to TRBJ2-3; 12 nucleotides agree with TRBD1. Germline V CDR1 and CDR2: MDHEN, SYDVKM. The junction had 13 bases not matched to a gene; V was cut back by 6 bases and J by 6 bases. CDR3 length: 17 residues. CDR3 residues: CASRPLGQGASLDTQYF. The CDR3 DNA reads TGTGCCAGCAGACCCCTGGGACAGGGGGCGTCTTTGGATACGCAGTATTTT.

The chain joins TRBV11-2 to TRBJ2-7; TRBD1 might be the D (6 bases). The CDR3 loop spans 13 amino acids. Germline loops: CDR1 SGHAT, CDR2 FQNNGV. The V and J ends lost 7 bases and 9 bases respectively, with 19 bases between them. The CDR3 sequence: CASTGRALGGQYF. The CDR3, as DNA: TGTGCCAGCACCGGACGCGCCTTAGGGGGGCAGTACTTC. Combining the CDR3 with reference TRBV11-2 and TRBJ2-7 gives the whole variable domain EAGVAQSPRYKIIEKRQSVAFWCNPISGHATLYWYQQILGQGPKLLIQFQNNGVVDDSQLPKDRFSAERLKGVDSTLKIQPAKLEDSAVYLCASTGRALGGQYFGPGTRLTVT.

V is TRBV2 and J is TRBJ2-5; weak D call: TRBD1 (5 bases). Trimming left V 3 bases short and J 3 bases short, with 23 bases between. This CDR3 is 18 amino acids long. Germline V gives CDR1 SNHLY, CDR2 FYNNEI. The CDR3 nucleotides are TGTGCCAGCAGTGAGGTCGGCAGGGTGATTCCCCCTAAAGAGACCCAGTACTTC. Translated, it gives CASSEVGRVIPPKETQYF.

V gene TRBV15 combines with J gene TRBJ1-5, with D tentatively TRBD1 (6 bases). Germline V gene sequence: CDR1 LNHNV, CDR2 YYDKDF (reference sequence). The CDR3 runs 18 residues. V was trimmed by 0 bases and J by 0 bases, leaving 15 bases between them. The DNA of the CDR3 is TGTGCCACCAGCAGAGATTTTAGGGCAGGGGTTAGCAATCAGCCCCAGCATTTT. Protein product: CATSRDFRAGVSNQPQHF.

The rearrangement joins TRBV19 to TRBJ1-1; 7 bases line up with TRBD1. Germline values: CDR1 LNHDA, CDR2 SQIVND (reference sequence). The junction had 12 bases not matched to a gene; V was cut back by 5 bases and J by 0 bases. The length of the CDR3 is 17 residues. CDR3 sequence reads: CASSPLGGRGMNTEAFF. DNA for the CDR3: TGTGCCAGTAGTCCCCTCGGGGGCAGGGGGATGAACACTGAAGCTTTCTTT. The variable domain in full, completed from reference TRBV19 and TRBJ1-1, reads DGGITQSPKYLFRKEGQNVTLSCEQNLNHDAMYWYRQDPGQGLRLIYYSQIVNDFQKGDIAEGYSVSREKKESFPLTVTSAQKNPTAFYLCASSPLGGRGMNTEAFFGQGTRLTVV.

J is TRBJ1-2 and V is TRBV5-1, with 7 bases that match TRBD1. Per the germline V gene, CDR1 is SGHRS and CDR2 is YFSETQ. With V trimmed by 4 bases and J by 2 bases, 5 bases remained unmatched. There are 14 residues in the CDR3. CDR3: CASSRLDRNYGYTF. In DNA form, the CDR3 reads TGCGCCAGCAGCCGATTGGACAGGAACTATGGCTACACCTTC.

This sequence joins TRBV6-1 and TRBJ1-5; 7 bases map to TRBD1. Germline loops: CDR1 MNHNS, CDR2 SASEGT. CDR3 length: 15 amino acids. V shed 9 bases and J 4 bases; nucleotides not matched to a gene: 12. This chain's CDR3 is CASYRGIAHNQPQHF. The DNA of the CDR3 is TGTGCCAGTTACAGGGGCATCGCGCATAATCAGCCCCAGCATTTT.

The rearrangement joins TRBV28 to TRBJ1-2; 8 bases align to TRBD1. V lost 2 bases to trimming and J lost 5 bases; unmatched junction nucleotides: 16. Germline lookup yields CDR1 MDHEN and CDR2 SYDVKM. The CDR3 loop spans 18 amino acids. CDR3 bases: TGTGCCAGCAGTTTAGTCGGGACAGGTCGACCTTGGGTTTATGGCTACACCTTC. Translated, it gives CASSLVGTGRPWVYGYTF.

V usage is TRBV29-1 and J usage is TRBJ2-3; the match to TRBD2 covers 10 bases. This CDR3 region has 18 residues. The germline V gene encodes CDR1 SQVTM and CDR2 ANQGSEA. Trimming took 4 bases from V and 3 from J; bases not matched to a gene: 16. The CDR3 nucleotides are TGCAGCGTTGGTTACCGGGACAGACCTAGCGGGGGAACAGATACGCAGTATTTT. It encodes CSVGYRDRPSGGTDTQYF.

The V and J genes are TRBV14 and TRBJ1-1; D gene ambiguous. Germline assignment: CDR1 SGHDN and CDR2 FVKESK. This CDR3 is 16 amino acids long. Trimming took 6 bases from V and 5 from J, leaving 22 bases between them. The chain's CDR3 is CASSPHCMPRVTEAFF. The DNA for the CDR3 is TGTGCCAGCAGTCCTCATTGTATGCCGAGGGTAACTGAAGCTTTCTTT. Filled out from reference TRBV14 and TRBJ1-1, the complete variable domain reads EAGVTQFPSHSVIEKGQTVTLRCDPISGHDNLYWYRRVMGKEIKFLLHFVKESKQDESGMPNNRFLAERTGGTYSTLKVQPAELEDSGVYFCASSPHCMPRVTEAFFGQGTRLTVV.

The table lists this clone with a few counts. J is TRBJ2-1 and V is TRBV7-9; tentatively, D is TRBD1 (6 bases). CDR1 and CDR2 from the germline V gene are SEHNR and FQNEAQ (reference sequence). Trimming cost V 1 base and J 4 bases, with 14 bases left between them. This CDR3 has 16 amino acids. The CDR3 DNA follows: TGTGCCAGCAGCTTAGTAGCAGGGGAACATTACAATGAGCAGTTCTTC. This encodes CASSLVAGEHYNEQFF.

The rearrangement joins TRBV5-6 to TRBJ2-7, with D perhaps matching TRBD2 (6 bases). CDR1 SGHDT and CDR2 YYEEEE come from the germline V gene. V lost 6 bases, J lost 5 bases, and 18 bases lay in between. The CDR3 sequence is 14 residues long. The chain's CDR3 is CASNTATGVHEQYF. CDR3 bases: TGTGCCAGCAATACCGCCACGGGGGTCCACGAGCAGTACTTC.

The CDR3 DNA follows: TGTGCCAGCAGCTCCCCAAAGCGGGAGGGATCATGCGAGCAGTACTTC. It translates to CASSSPKREGSCEQYF. The genes are TRBV7-8 and TRBJ2-5; 10 positions match TRBD2. The DNA end is a closer match to TRBJ2-7, so the J assignment may be wrong. CDR3 length: 16 amino acids. From germline, CDR1 is SGHVS and CDR2 FQNEAQ.

The CDR3 sequence is CASSPGTGIQPQHF. The DNA of the CDR3 is TGCGCCAGCAGTCCCGGGACAGGGATTCAGCCCCAGCATTTT. The chain links TRBV23-1 to TRBJ1-5, with 9 positions matching TRBD1. TRBV23-1 is designated an ORF whose function remains uncertain. V lost 4 bases and J lost 6; bases outside the gene matches: 4. The CDR3 covers 14 residues.

The chain carries TRBV5-5 and TRBJ1-2; D not certain. V gave up 0 bases and J gave up 8 bases, with 8 bases separating them. The CDR3 length is 12 residues. Germline V gene lookup returns CDR1 SGHKS and CDR2 YYEKEE (reference sequence). DNA for the CDR3: TGTGCCAGCAGCTTGGAGCCTCGGGGCTACACCTTC. This gives the protein CASSLEPRGYTF.

This rearrangement joins TRBV14 to TRBJ1-2; TRBD1 matches 8 bases. Losses at the gene ends were 1 base for V and 4 bases for J; bases not matched to a gene: 2. CDR1 is SGHDN and CDR2 is FVKESK in the germline V gene. The CDR3 totals 14 residues. DNA for the CDR3: TGTGCCAGCAGCCAAGGGACAGGGCCCTATGGCTACACCTTC. Translated: CASSQGTGPYGYTF.

This clone was seen a single time. The gene calls are TRBV4-2 and TRBJ2-3; TRBD2 aligns across 8 bases. Germline CDR1 LGHNA, CDR2 YNFKEQ. The length of the CDR3 is 17 residues. V shed 4 bases, J shed 2 bases, and the junction held 11 bases outside the gene matches. The CDR3 nucleotides read TGTGCCAGCAGCCCCTCCACTAGCGGACACTTCACAGATACGCAGTATTTT. Protein: CASSPSTSGHFTDTQYF.

The V call is TRBV28, the J call TRBJ2-7; TRBD2 matches 8 bases. This CDR3 region has 17 residues. Germline V gene sequence: CDR1 MDHEN, CDR2 SYDVKM. Trimming took 5 bases from V and 5 from J; bases not matched to a gene: 17. CDR3 region: CASSPIFPTSERDEQYF. CDR3 DNA sequence: TGTGCCAGCAGTCCCATCTTCCCGACTAGCGAGAGGGACGAGCAGTACTTC.

The chain recombines TRBV5-6 with TRBJ2-2, with TRBD2 matching 13 bases. The CDR3 sequence is 17 residues long. Germline trimming cut 3 bases from V and 5 bases from J; bases unmatched to any gene: 7. From germline, CDR1 is SGHDT and CDR2 YYEEEE. This CDR3 reads CASSSGLAGEGTGELFF. CDR3 coding DNA: TGTGCCAGCAGCTCCGGACTAGCGGGAGAGGGTACCGGGGAGCTGTTTTTT.

CDR3 in amino acids: CSVQKSSRSYNEQFF. The DNA for the CDR3 is TGCAGCGTGCAGAAGAGTAGCCGCTCCTACAATGAGCAGTTCTTC. The chain employs TRBV29-1 and TRBJ2-1; no definite D call. Germline CDR1 is SQVTM and CDR2 is ANQGSEA. Trimming removed 6 bases at V and 0 bases at J, with 15 bases between. CDR3 length: 15 amino acids.